This passage covers 10 T cell receptor beta chains from one sample sequenced in a study of blood T cell repertoires in COVID-19. This table comes from immunoSEQ multiplex PCR, and its TCRdb copy is limited to in-frame clones, with some not included. The sample shows about 80,000 clones, about 80% of them seen only once. Material for sequencing was peripheral blood. These receptor sequences come from a woman aged 40 to 49 with active or convalescent COVID-19.

This chain links TRBV11-2 with TRBJ2-7; possibly TRBD2 for D (5 bases). Trimming took 4 bases from V and 9 from J, leaving 16 bases between them. CDR3 length equals 13 residues. Per germline, CDR1 SGHAT and CDR2 FQNNGV. CDR3 nucleotide sequence: TGTGCCAGCAGCTCCAACGGGAAGAACGGGCAGTACTTC. Translation gives CASSSNGKNGQYF.

The chain has TRBV18 and TRBJ1-6; a possible D gene is TRBD1 (6 bases). Trimming removed 2 bases from V and 7 bases from J, with 15 bases in between. CDR3 size: 16 residues. Germline assignment: CDR1 KGHSH and CDR2 LQKENI. The CDR3 bases are TGTGCCAGCTCACCAGGACAGTCTTTCCCAAATTCACCCCTCCACTTT. Encoded protein: CASSPGQSFPNSPLHF. The full variable domain, its missing parts supplied by reference TRBV18 and TRBJ1-6, is NAGVMQNPRHLVRRRGQEARLRCSPMKGHSHVYWYRQLPEEGLKFMVYLQKENIIDESGMPKERFSAEFPKEGPSILRIQQVVRGDSAAYFCASSPGQSFPNSPLHFGNGTRLTVT.

The rearrangement joins TRBV11-2 to TRBJ2-5; 10 positions agree with TRBD2. CDR1 is SGHAT and CDR2 is FQNNGV in the germline V gene. Germline trimming cut 4 bases from V and 3 bases from J; bases unmatched to any gene: 8. This CDR3 is built from 16 residues. CDR3 coding DNA: TGTGCCAGCAGCTCGTGGCTAGCGGGGGCAGAAGAGACCCAGTACTTC. It specifies CASSSWLAGAEETQYF.

The chain has TRBV7-9 and TRBJ2-3; 10 bases align to TRBD2. V lost 5 bases and J lost 7; bases outside the gene matches: 12. The CDR3 covers 16 residues. Germline-derived CDR1 and CDR2 are SEHNR and FQNEAQ (reference sequence). CDR3 nucleotides: TGTGCCAGCAGCGGGAGCGGGGGGGCCATGGGGAATACGCAGTATTTT. Protein product: CASSGSGGAMGNTQYF.

A few counts support this clone. V is TRBV7-2 and J is TRBJ1-4; weak D call: TRBD1 (5 bases). Between the trimmed V and J ends, which lost 1 base and 3 bases, there was a span of 18 bases. There are 18 residues in the CDR3. Germline V CDR1 and CDR2: SGHTA, FQGNSA. As DNA, the CDR3 is TGTGCCAGCAGCTTAGTACCCCCCGGGAGGGGAGCTAATGAAAAACTGTTTTTT. Protein sequence: CASSLVPPGRGANEKLFF. Drawing the rest from reference TRBV7-2 and TRBJ1-4, the complete variable domain is GAGVSQSPSNKVTEKGKDVELRCDPISGHTALYWYRQSLGQGLEFLIYFQGNSAPDKSGLPSDRFSAERTGGSVSTLTIQRTQQEDSAVYLCASSLVPPGRGANEKLFFGSGTQLSVL.

The rearrangement uses TRBV9 and TRBJ2-3, with unresolved D. The CDR3 runs to 14 residues. The V end lost 7 bases, the J end lost 4 bases, and 16 bases lay between the germline ends. Germline CDR1 reads SGDLS; CDR2 reads YYNGEE. CDR3 sequence reads: CASSDSRGADTQYF. In nucleotides, the CDR3 is TGTGCCAGCTCCGACTCAAGAGGTGCAGATACGCAGTATTTT. Full variable domain (outside the CDR3, taken from reference TRBV9 and TRBJ2-3): DSGVTQTPKHLITATGQRVTLRCSPRSGDLSVYWYQQSLDQGLQFLIQYYNGEERAKGNILERFSAQQFPDLHSELNLSSLELGDSALYFCASSDSRGADTQYFGPGTRLTVL.

This clone has just one count. The chain couples TRBV11-3 to TRBJ2-7; 15 bases are shared with TRBD2. V dropped 5 bases and J dropped 4; count of bases not matched to a gene: 12. The CDR3 runs 18 residues. CDR1 is SGHNT and CDR2 is YENEEA in the germline V gene. The CDR3 is CASSPRRGLAGGRYEQYF. CDR3 in DNA: TGTGCCAGCAGCCCGCGAAGAGGACTAGCGGGAGGGAGGTACGAGCAGTACTTC.

Concerning this clone itself: The same CDR3 arises from other DNA sequences in this sample as well. The V call is TRBV7-9, the J call TRBJ1-1; 7 nucleotides align to TRBD1. Germline assignment: CDR1 SEHNR and CDR2 FQNEAQ (reference sequence). V lost 5 bases, J lost 0 bases, and 3 bases stayed unmatched. The CDR3 consists of 14 residues. In DNA form, the CDR3 reads TGTGCCAGCAGCCCACAGGGGTTGAACACTGAAGCTTTCTTT. This translates into CASSPQGLNTEAFF.

This sequence joins TRBV6-6 and TRBJ2-1; TRBD2 matches at 13 bases. The junction had 3 bases not matched to a gene; V was cut back by 7 bases and J by 3 bases. The V gene's germline CDR1 is MNHNY and CDR2 SVGAGI (reference sequence). The CDR3 length is 15 residues. Here the CDR3 reads CASTRLAGGYNEQFF. The CDR3 DNA sequence: TGTGCCAGCACCAGACTAGCGGGAGGCTACAATGAGCAGTTCTTC.

The chain is built from TRBV4-3 and TRBJ1-6; D unresolved. Per the germline V gene, CDR1 is LGHNA and CDR2 is YSLEER. The germline V and J ends were trimmed by 1 base and 8 bases, with 6 bases remaining between them. The length of the CDR3 is 13 residues. CDR3 DNA: TGCGCCAGCAGCCAAGTTCCTGATTCACCCCTCCACTTT. It specifies CASSQVPDSPLHF.